This T cell receptor beta chain originates from a study of shared clonotypes between healthy human individuals. Whole-study context: Aged 18 to 49, the donors were a couple of women and a few men. Study-wide findings and caveats: Naive subsets usually exceeded memory subsets in estimated richness. Shared clonotypes across all four donors exceeded non-shared ones in generation probability.

Comment on this clone: Its antigen is not identified.

Trimming shortened V by 3 bases and J by 5 bases, and 16 bases separated the two germline ends. The CDR3 has 15 residues. CDR1 is MDHEN, CDR2 SYDVKM, per germline. Some clones are missing from TCRdb's copy, which holds only in-frame ones; the method was immunoSEQ multiplex PCR. The sample yields under 1,100,000 clones, 70% to 80% seen once. The origin of this receptor is a man aged 18 to 30 in good health. Some clones in this sample may be carry-over from other donors' samples. This chain uses TRBV28 with TRBJ1-1; maybe TRBD1 (6 bases). Sequences were obtained from memory CD4+ T cells from PBMCs. Stated subset: CD45RA-negative fraction. In DNA form, the CDR3 reads TGTGCCAGCAGTTTCGGGGGGCGCGCATATACTGAAGCTTTCTTT. It yields the protein CASSFGGRAYTEAFF.